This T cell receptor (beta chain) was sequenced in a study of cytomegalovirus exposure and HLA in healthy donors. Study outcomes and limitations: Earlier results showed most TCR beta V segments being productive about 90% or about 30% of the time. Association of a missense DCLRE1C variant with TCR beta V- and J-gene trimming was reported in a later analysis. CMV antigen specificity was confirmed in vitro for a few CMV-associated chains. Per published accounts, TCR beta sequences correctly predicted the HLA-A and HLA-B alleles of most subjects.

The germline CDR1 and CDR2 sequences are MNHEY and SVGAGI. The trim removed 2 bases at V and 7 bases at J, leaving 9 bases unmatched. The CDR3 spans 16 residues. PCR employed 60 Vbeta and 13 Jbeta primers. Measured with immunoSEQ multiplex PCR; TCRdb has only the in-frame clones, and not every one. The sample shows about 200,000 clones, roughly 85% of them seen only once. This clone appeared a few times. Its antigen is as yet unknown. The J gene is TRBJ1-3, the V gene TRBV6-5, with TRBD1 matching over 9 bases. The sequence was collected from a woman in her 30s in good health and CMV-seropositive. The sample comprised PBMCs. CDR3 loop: CASSYATGGARNTIYF. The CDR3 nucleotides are TGTGCCAGCAGTTACGCCACAGGGGGCGCGAGGAACACCATATATTTT.